This record looks at one T cell receptor beta chain sequence and its context. These data originate in a study of type 1 regulatory T cells. Study information: This in vitro CD4 product, T-allo10, is enriched for Tr1 cells and alloantigen-specific.

One entry per CDR3 protein results from TCRdb running MiXCR on the reads. The sample gives 80,000 to 100,000 distinct CDR3 sequences, about a third of which show up once; about 2.4% is in the top ten. V lost 0 bases to trimming and J lost 4 bases, with 15 bases between them. The CDR3 loop spans 16 amino acids. CDR1 and CDR2 (germline): ENHRY, SYGVKD. The specimen sequenced was CD4+ T cells, either the whole sample or a sorted fraction (not recorded which). V usage is TRBV10-3 and J usage is TRBJ2-5; D remains ambiguous. This clonotype originated in a human donor in good health. The CDR3 DNA is TGTGCCATCAGTGAGTCTGGCAGAAGTTCAACAGAGACCCAGTACTTC. This codes for CAISESGRSSTETQYF.